This T cell receptor beta chain derives from a study of cytomegalovirus exposure and HLA in healthy donors (dated by TCRdb to about 2017). General notes on the study: An earlier analysis of some 620 of the donors reported approximately 260 Gb of sequence data and 100 million to 120 million unique TCR beta sequences obtained from about 170 million T cells. Roughly 320 gigabases of sequencing data and about 92 million unique TCR sequences made up an early release that covered 500 to 650 HLA-typed donors. Of the roughly 390 genotyped donors, 75% to 85% were placed in the genetic ancestry cluster associated with self-reported Caucasian donors. The study aimed to test whether cataloging public T cell receptors could reveal signatures of past pathogen exposure. The T cell repertoires of 550 to 850 subjects were profiled by immunosequencing and related to cytomegalovirus serostatus. In addition to the first cohort of several hundred subjects, a separate validation cohort of 120 different subjects was used. The study combined high-throughput TCR immunosequencing, statistical association of individual TCRs with disease status, and machine learning to predict cytomegalovirus infection status. To study patterns of TCR occurrence, a later analysis re-analyzed previously published TCR beta repertoires from 666 donors and added high-resolution HLA genotyping. Rather than drawing on any new phenotypic data, the later analysis identified candidate immune exposures from TCR beta sequences and the way those sequences occurred across donors. In an earlier analysis of roughly 600 of the donors, high-throughput TCR beta sequencing was used to judge whether each TCR beta V gene segment behaved as functional or pseudogenic. Alongside the repertoire data, information on donor age, sex, ethnicity and CMV serostatus was compiled. In a later genetic analysis, genome-wide SNP genotypes for about three fifths of the roughly 670 donors were used, and that subset was treated as a discovery cohort. Every repertoire in the discovery cohort had been generated on one and the same sequencing platform. HLA typing covered class I and class II loci at four-digit resolution. Typing coverage differed by locus: A, B, C, DRB1 and DQB1 were typed in about 620-640 donors, DQA1 in 500 to 550, DPA1 in approximately 610, and DPB1 in just under 480. Four or five DR-DQ haplotypes were handled as single units for association and clustering because linkage in the cohort was strong. On average, roughly 200,000 unique TCR beta nucleotide sequences were sequenced per donor among 350 to 400 genotyped donors of the cohort, with around 19% of those sequences being non-productive. The paper's findings and limits, for the study overall: At a false discovery rate of 0.05, a later analysis linked about 16,000 TCR beta sequences to specific HLA alleles. Presence/absence analyses assumed roughly uniform sequencing depth across donors, an assumption that may not hold. The classifier was reported to diagnose cytomegalovirus status with high specificity and sensitivity in both the original and validation cohorts. The only immune exposure information available for the cohort was CMV serostatus. A further reported finding was that TCR beta sequences accurately predicted the HLA-A and HLA-B alleles for most subjects in the first cohort. Assigning TCR associations to individual alleles was difficult when HLA alleles, especially DR and DQ, strongly co-occurred. The authors suggested that the approach could potentially be extended to other disease states and immunological phenotypes. The cohort was sequenced for TCR beta chains only, and without alpha or paired-chain data the features that could be detected were limited. In a later analysis, HLA-associated TCR beta chains showed more clonal expansion and lower generation probabilities than non-associated chains that were equally common. A later genetic analysis associated a missense DCLRE1C variant with V-gene and J-gene trimming of TCR beta chains, and an independent cohort replicated the association. A group of highly shared sequence variants was considered likely to be a technical artifact of the sequencing pipeline. Several of the top co-occurrence clusters appeared to be linked to parvovirus B19, influenza, CMV and Epstein-Barr virus, according to a later analysis. Because HLA typing was unavailable for some donors at each locus, only the typed subset was used in association tests. Broadly in line with IMGT annotations, most TCR beta V segments showed up in productive rearrangements about 87% or about 30% of the time in an earlier analysis of about 500 of the donors. The earlier analysis of approximately 590 of the donors excluded some 15 rarely observed V segments, including chromosome 9 orphons, because counts were too low. A later analysis found that most CMV-associated TCR beta chains appeared HLA-restricted, with HLA associations seemingly driven largely by CMV exposure. A few of the identified cytomegalovirus-associated TCR beta chains were confirmed in vitro to be specific for cytomegalovirus antigens. Across donors, most TCR sequences were observed very rarely, whereas some public TCRs were present in many individuals. Linkage disequilibrium might explain the correlated functional status among segregating V segments, but an unknown experimental factor could not be ruled out. In a later analysis, TCR association rates were found to vary across HLA loci, with the most associated TCRs seen for DRB1 alleles and the fewest for HLA-C alleles. The study gave a list of roughly 150 TCR beta chains associated with cytomegalovirus. In a later genetic analysis, fewer N-insertions in productive TCRs were reported among donors in an Asian-associated ancestry cluster than the roughly 710-donor mean.

In the case of this clone: Its antigen target is currently unknown.

Libraries were built with the immunoSEQ multiplex PCR assay. For the multiplex PCR, a mixture combining 60 forward primers for TCR Vbeta segments and 13 reverse primers for TCR Jbeta segments was used. The CDR3 region of rearranged TCR beta genes was amplified from genomic DNA by a multiplex PCR assay. The Illumina HiSeq System was used to sequence the amplified TCR beta libraries as 87-base-pair reads. Regarding the original processing steps: In a later analysis, roughly 80 million unique TCR beta chains were counted across the roughly 670 repertoires, and roughly 11 million of these chains were shared by at least two donors. To remove PCR and sequencing errors, raw reads were error-corrected and collapsed into unique sequences using a nearest-neighbor algorithm that merged closely related sequences. CDR3 sequences were aligned to IMGT reference sequences to assign V, D and J gene segments. For a sequence to be retained, a match of at least six nucleotides was required to both a V gene segment and a J gene segment. A rearrangement counted as productive if the CDR3 had no stop codons and remained in frame with V and J, and every other rearrangement counted as non-productive. CDR3 was defined by IMGT convention, running from the second conserved V-encoded cysteine to the conserved J-encoded phenylalanine. Sequences without an unambiguous match to a single V gene segment were excluded from the earlier analysis of approximately 600 of the donors. In an earlier analysis of approximately 500 of the donors, a V segment was called functional when productive rearrangements were above 56.7%, and segregating when the standard deviation between donors exceeded 5%. A statistical classification framework was built to diagnose cytomegalovirus status from the catalog of TCR beta chain sequences. In a later analysis, V and J genes were assigned by comparing TCR nucleotide sequences against IMGT/GENE-DB human TR gene sequences. In a later analysis, CDR3 sequences and most-parsimonious VDJ recombination scenarios were assigned using the TCRdist pipeline. A later analysis defined each TCR beta chain by its CDR3 amino acid sequence plus V-gene family, and excluded reads lacking a unique V-gene family. As a way to deal with suspected cross-contamination and a sequencing artifact, a later analysis dropped 500 to 700 nucleotide sequences that were highly shared and had low generation probability. For each public chain, a later analysis derived a clonal expansion index from normalized ranks of inferred template counts within each repertoire. Generation probabilities in a later analysis came from a VDJ recombination model fitted to out-of-frame rearrangements, and those results were checked against IGoR. In a later analysis, hypergeometric tests were used to score TCR-TCR, TCR-HLA and TCR-CMV co-occurrence, with a repertoire-size bias correction applied to TCR pairs. A later analysis estimated false discovery rates by permuting HLA or CMV assignments 20 times. A later analysis grouped co-occurring TCRs with DBSCAN, adding TCRdist sequence similarity when clustering within HLA-allele-positive subsets. Repertoires with fewer than 30,000 or more than 120,000 public chains, plus five repertoires with anomalous nucleotide sharing, were excluded from co-occurrence clustering. TCRdb retrieved this table from immuneACCESS and kept in-frame rearrangements only. Not all clones are present; in checked studies, unresolved V genes account for under half, and no reason is known for the remainder. V, J and clone size are taken as reported in that table, and D and trimming were inferred from the DNA itself. The sample's clone listing holds some 31,000 clones. Together, the top ten hold about 3.6% of the sample.

In total, roughly 670 healthy bone marrow donors made up the cohort. Cohort members were all nominally healthy when sampled, although unrecorded immune exposures were likely present. The donor was CMV seropositive and was included in the group of around 300 seropositive cohort members. A peripheral blood sample was provided by each donor, and peripheral blood mononuclear cells were used for TCR beta sequencing. Genomic DNA was extracted from the blood cell samples with the Qiagen DNeasy Blood Extraction Kit. The sequence came from a woman between 35 and 50 years old in good health and CMV-seropositive. Sequenced material: PBMCs.

The DNA sequence is TGTGCCAGCAGCCCAGGGACTAGCTTGGAAGAGACCCAGTACTTC. Its translation is CASSPGTSLEETQYF. This receptor chain uses TRBV7-2 and TRBJ2-5, with 9 central nucleotides matching TRBD2. The germline V gene encodes CDR1 SGHTA and CDR2 FQGNSA. The V end gives up 5 bases and the J end 3 bases, leaving 7 bases in the junction not matched to a gene. Reading from cysteine to phenylalanine, the CDR3 counts 15 amino acids. Solely the CDR3 DNA is kept, with 45 bases framed from the first base.